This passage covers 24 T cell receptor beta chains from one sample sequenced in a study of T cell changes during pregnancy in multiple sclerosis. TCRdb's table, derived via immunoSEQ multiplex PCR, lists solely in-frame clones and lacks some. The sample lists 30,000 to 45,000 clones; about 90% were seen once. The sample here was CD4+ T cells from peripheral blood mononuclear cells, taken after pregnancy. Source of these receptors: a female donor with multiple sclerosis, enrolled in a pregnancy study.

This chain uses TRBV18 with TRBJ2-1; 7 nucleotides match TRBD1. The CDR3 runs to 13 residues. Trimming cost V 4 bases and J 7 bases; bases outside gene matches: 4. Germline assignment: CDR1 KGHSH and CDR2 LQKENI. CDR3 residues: CASSLGTVNEQFF. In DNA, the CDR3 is TGTGCCAGCTCACTTGGGACAGTAAATGAGCAGTTCTTC.

The CDR3 region has the DNA TGTGCTAGTGGTTTGGTGGGGACAGGGGATATCTATGGCTACACCTTC. This translates into CASGLVGTGDIYGYTF. The V gene is TRBV12-5, the J gene TRBJ1-2, with 10 bases identical to TRBD1. With V trimmed by 0 bases and J by 4 bases, 5 bases remained unmatched. The CDR3 is 16 residues long. Germline V lookup: CDR1 LGHNT, CDR2 FRNRAP.

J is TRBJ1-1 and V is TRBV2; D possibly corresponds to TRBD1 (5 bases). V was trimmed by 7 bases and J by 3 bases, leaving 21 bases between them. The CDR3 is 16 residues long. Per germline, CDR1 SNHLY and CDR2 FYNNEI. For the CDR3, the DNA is TGTGCCAGCACCCAAAGGGTGAGGCAGGGTGACACTGAAGCTTTCTTT. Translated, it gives CASTQRVRQGDTEAFF.

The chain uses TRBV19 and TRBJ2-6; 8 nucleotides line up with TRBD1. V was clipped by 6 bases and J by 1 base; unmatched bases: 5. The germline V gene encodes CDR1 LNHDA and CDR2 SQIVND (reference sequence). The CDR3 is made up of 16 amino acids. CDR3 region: CASRTRGRSGANVLTF. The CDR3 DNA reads TGTGCCAGTAGGACCAGGGGGCGGTCTGGGGCCAACGTCCTGACTTTC.

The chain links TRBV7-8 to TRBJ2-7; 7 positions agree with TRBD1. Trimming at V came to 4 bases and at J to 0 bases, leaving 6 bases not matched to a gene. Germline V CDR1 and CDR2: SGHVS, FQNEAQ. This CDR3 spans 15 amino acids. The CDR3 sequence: CASSSYRGNSYEQYF. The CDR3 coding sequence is TGTGCCAGCAGCTCCTACAGGGGTAACTCCTACGAGCAGTACTTC.

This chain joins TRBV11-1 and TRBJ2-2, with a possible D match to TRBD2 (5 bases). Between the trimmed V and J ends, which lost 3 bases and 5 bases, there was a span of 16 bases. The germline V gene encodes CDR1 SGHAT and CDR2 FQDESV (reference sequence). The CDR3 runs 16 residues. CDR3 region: CASSFVGGPSTGELFF. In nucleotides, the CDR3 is TGTGCCAGCAGCTTCGTTGGAGGCCCCTCAACCGGGGAGCTGTTTTTT.

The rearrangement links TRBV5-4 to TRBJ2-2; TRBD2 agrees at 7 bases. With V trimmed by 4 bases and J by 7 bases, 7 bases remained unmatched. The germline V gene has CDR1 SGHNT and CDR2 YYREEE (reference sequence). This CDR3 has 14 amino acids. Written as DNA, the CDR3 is TGTGCCAGCAGCGGGAGGGCCGAAATCGGGGAGCTGTTTTTT. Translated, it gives CASSGRAEIGELFF.

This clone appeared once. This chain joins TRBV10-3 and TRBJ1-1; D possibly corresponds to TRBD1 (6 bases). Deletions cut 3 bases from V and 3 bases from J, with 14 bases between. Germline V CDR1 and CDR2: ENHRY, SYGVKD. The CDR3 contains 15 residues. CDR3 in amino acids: CAISDWYREDTEAFF. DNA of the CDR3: TGTGCCATCAGTGATTGGTACAGGGAAGACACTGAAGCTTTCTTT.

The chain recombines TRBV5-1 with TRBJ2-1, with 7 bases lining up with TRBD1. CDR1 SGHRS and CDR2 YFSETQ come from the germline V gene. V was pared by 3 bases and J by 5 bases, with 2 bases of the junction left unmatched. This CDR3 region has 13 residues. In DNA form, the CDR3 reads TGCGCCAGCAGCTATACAGGGGACAATGAGCAGTTCTTC. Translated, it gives CASSYTGDNEQFF.

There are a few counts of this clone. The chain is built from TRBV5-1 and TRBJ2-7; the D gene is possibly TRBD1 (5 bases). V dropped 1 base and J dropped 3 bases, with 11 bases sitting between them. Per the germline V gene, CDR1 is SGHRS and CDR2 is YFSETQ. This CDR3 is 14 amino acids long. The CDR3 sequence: CASSLTSTVYEQYF. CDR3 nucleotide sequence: TGCGCCAGCAGCTTGACCTCGACAGTCTACGAGCAGTACTTC.

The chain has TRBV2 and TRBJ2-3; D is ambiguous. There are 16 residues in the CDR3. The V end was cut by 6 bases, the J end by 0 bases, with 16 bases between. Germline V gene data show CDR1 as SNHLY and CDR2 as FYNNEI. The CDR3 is CASRESQIPSTDTQYF. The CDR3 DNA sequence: TGTGCCAGCAGAGAATCGCAGATCCCTAGCACAGATACGCAGTATTTT.

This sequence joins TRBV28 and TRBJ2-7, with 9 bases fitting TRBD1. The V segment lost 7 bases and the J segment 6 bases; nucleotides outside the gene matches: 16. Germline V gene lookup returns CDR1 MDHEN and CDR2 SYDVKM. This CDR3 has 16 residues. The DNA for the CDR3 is TGTGCCAGCAATTACGCGGCCGGGACAGGGTACTTCGAGCAGTACTTC. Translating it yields CASNYAAGTGYFEQYF.

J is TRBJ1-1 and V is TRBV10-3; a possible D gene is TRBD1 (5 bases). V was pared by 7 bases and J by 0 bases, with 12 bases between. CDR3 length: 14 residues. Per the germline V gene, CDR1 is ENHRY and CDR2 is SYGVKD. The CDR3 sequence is CAITAGIMNTEAFF. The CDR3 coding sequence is TGTGCCATCACGGCAGGGATCATGAACACTGAAGCTTTCTTT.

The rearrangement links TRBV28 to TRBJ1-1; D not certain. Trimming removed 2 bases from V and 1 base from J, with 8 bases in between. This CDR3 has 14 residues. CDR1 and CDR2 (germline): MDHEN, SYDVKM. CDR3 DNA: TGTGCCAGCAGTTTAGGAACAGCGAACACTGAAGCTTTCTTT. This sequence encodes CASSLGTANTEAFF.

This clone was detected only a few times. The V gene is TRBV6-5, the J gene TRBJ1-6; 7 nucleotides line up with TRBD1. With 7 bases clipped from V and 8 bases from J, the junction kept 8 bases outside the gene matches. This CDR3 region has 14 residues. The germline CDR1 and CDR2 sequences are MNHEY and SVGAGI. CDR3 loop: CASTPRDRDSPLHF. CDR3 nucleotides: TGTGCCAGCACCCCCCGGGACAGAGATTCACCCCTCCACTTT.

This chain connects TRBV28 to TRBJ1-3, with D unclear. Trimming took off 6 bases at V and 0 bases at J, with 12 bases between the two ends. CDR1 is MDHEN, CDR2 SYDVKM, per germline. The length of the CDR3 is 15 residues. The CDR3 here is CASSVGVTSGNTIYF. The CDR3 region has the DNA TGTGCCAGCAGCGTCGGTGTTACCTCTGGAAACACCATATATTTT.

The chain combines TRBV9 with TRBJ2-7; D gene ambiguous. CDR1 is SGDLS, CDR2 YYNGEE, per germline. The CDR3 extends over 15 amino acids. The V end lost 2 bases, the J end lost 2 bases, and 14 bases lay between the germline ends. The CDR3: CASSVDLESTYEQYF. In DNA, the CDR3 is TGTGCCAGCAGCGTTGACTTGGAGTCGACCTACGAGCAGTACTTC.

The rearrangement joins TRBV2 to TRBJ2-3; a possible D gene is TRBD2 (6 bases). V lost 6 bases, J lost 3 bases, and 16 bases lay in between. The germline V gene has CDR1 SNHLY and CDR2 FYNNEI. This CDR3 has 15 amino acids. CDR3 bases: TGTGCCAGCAGGGAGGAGGGAGTTGGGACAGATACGCAGTATTTT. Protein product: CASREEGVGTDTQYF.

The chain's CDR3 is CASSYGTGRTDTQYF. CDR3 nucleotides: TGTGCCAGCAGTTACGGGACAGGGAGGACAGATACGCAGTATTTT. The chain recombines TRBV6-5 with TRBJ2-3; TRBD1 matches 9 bases. This CDR3 comprises 15 residues. Germline values: CDR1 MNHEY, CDR2 SVGAGI. The V gene end was trimmed by 2 bases and the J gene end by 3 bases; junction bases not matched to a gene: 3.

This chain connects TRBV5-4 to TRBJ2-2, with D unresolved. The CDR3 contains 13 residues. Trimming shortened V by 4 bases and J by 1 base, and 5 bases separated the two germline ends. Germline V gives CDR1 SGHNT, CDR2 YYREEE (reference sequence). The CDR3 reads CASSDKNTGELFF. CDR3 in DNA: TGTGCCAGCAGCGACAAGAACACCGGGGAGCTGTTTTTT.

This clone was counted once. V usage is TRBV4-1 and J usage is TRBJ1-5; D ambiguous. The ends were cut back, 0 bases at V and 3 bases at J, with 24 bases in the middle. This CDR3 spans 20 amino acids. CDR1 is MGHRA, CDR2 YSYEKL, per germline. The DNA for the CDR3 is TGCGCCAGCAGCCAAGACGCCGGAGGTATAGCGTCAGCCAACAATCAGCCCCAGCATTTT. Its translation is CASSQDAGGIASANNQPQHF.

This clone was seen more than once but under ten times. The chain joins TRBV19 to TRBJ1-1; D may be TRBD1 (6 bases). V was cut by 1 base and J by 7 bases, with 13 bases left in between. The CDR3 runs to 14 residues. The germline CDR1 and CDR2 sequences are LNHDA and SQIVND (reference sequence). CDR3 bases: TGTGCCAGTAGTATAGGACGACAGGTAAATGAAGCTTTCTTT. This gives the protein CASSIGRQVNEAFF.

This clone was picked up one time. Written as DNA, the CDR3 is TGTGCCAGCAGCCCAGGATCGTACACAGATACGCAGTATTTT. Protein product: CASSPGSYTDTQYF. V usage is TRBV7-9 and J usage is TRBJ2-3; D gene unclear. The germline V and J ends were trimmed by 5 bases and 2 bases, with 11 bases remaining between them. Germline V CDR1 and CDR2: SEHNR, FQNEAQ (reference sequence). There are 14 residues in the CDR3.

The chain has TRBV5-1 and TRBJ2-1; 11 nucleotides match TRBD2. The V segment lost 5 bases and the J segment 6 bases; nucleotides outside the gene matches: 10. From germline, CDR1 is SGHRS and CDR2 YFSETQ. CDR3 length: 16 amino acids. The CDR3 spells CASRPILAGGRNEQFF. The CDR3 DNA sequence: TGCGCCAGCAGGCCTATCCTAGCGGGGGGTCGCAATGAGCAGTTCTTC.